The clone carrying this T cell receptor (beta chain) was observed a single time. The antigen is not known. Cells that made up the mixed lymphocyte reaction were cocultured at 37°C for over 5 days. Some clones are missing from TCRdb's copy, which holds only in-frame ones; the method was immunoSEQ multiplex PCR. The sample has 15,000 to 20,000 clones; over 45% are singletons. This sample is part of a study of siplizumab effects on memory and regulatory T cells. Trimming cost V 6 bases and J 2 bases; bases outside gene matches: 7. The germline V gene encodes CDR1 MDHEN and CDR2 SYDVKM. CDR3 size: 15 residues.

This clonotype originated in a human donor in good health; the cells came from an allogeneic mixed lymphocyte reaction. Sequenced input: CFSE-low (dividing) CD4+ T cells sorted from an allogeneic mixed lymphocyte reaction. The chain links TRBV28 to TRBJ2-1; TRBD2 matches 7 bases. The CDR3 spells CASSSGTMTYNEQFF. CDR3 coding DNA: TGTGCCAGCAGCTCCGGGACTATGACCTACAATGAGCAGTTCTTC.